The clone carrying this T cell receptor (beta chain) was recorded at least ten times. There are 18 residues in the CDR3. J was trimmed by 4 bases and V by 5 bases; bases with no gene match: 10. Germline CDR1 SGHVS, CDR2 FQNEAQ. The data are from a study of regulatory T cells in long-lasting Graves disease. Time point given: newly diagnosed GD, antithyroid drugs for less than 3 months. The TCR library was made from RNA extracted from PBMCs. Libraries of TCR beta came from iRepertoire HTBI primers plus Arm-PCR of CDR3 regions. TCRdb re-called the multiplex PCR reads with MiXCR, one entry per CDR3 protein. The sample gives a few hundred thousand distinct CDR3 sequences, roughly 14% of which show up once; roughly a tenth is in the top ten. The same sample was also studied in work on T cells in Graves' hyperthyroidism and ophthalmopathy. That study adds: Orbital computed tomography, thyroid ultrasound, serum thyroxine and TRAb, and clinical symptoms together informed the diagnoses.

Sequencing was performed on peripheral blood mononuclear cells (PBMCs), taken at new diagnosis, from a patient treated with antithyroid drugs. The sequence was obtained from a man aged 25-45 years with Graves disease. This sequence joins TRBV7-8 and TRBJ2-3; 15 nucleotides agree with TRBD2. The CDR3 here is CASSRGGTSGRSADTQYF. The CDR3 DNA is TGTGCCAGCAGCAGAGGAGGGACTAGCGGGAGGTCCGCAGATACGCAGTATTTT.